Below are 5 T cell receptor beta chains sequenced from a single sample in a study of cytomegalovirus exposure and HLA in healthy donors. Primers included in the PCR were 60 Vbeta and 13 Jbeta primers. The protocol was immunoSEQ multiplex PCR, while the TCRdb copy is restricted to in-frame clones and leaves out a portion. The sample holds 90,000 to 120,000 clones, 74% seen once. The sample was PBMCs. These receptors all come from a woman between 40 and 50 years old in good health and CMV-seropositive.

The chain uses TRBV29-1 and TRBJ2-1, with TRBD2 identical over 9 bases. CDR1 and CDR2 from the germline V gene are SQVTM and ANQGSEA. This CDR3 region has 11 residues. V lost 6 bases, J lost 9 bases, and 3 bases stayed unmatched. The CDR3 nucleotides read TGCAGCGTGGGTAGCGGGGGTGAGCAGTTCTTC. Its protein product is CSVGSGGEQFF.

The gene calls are TRBV5-6 and TRBJ2-5; 7 bases are a match to TRBD1. This CDR3 is 16 amino acids long. The V segment lost 3 bases and the J segment 1 base; nucleotides outside the gene matches: 9. Germline CDR1 reads SGHDT; CDR2 reads YYEEEE. The CDR3: CASSSLGQMIQETQYF. The DNA of the CDR3 is TGTGCCAGCAGCTCTCTGGGACAGATGATCCAAGAGACCCAGTACTTC.

The genes are TRBV5-1 and TRBJ1-1; 8 bases are shared with TRBD1. Germline-derived CDR1 and CDR2 are SGHRS and YFSETQ. The junction had 5 bases not matched to a gene; V was cut back by 1 base and J by 0 bases. This CDR3 is built from 16 residues. CDR3 region: CASSLIGTGMNTEAFF. Here the CDR3 DNA reads TGCGCCAGCAGCTTGATCGGGACAGGCATGAACACTGAAGCTTTCTTT.

The J gene is TRBJ1-3, the V gene TRBV27; D not resolved. V was clipped by 2 bases and J by 0 bases, with 11 bases between them. The CDR3 spans 16 residues. CDR1 is MNHEY and CDR2 is SMNVEV in the germline V gene (reference sequence). CDR3 region: CASSLQDPISGNTIYF. The CDR3 region has the DNA TGTGCCAGCAGTTTACAGGATCCAATCTCTGGAAACACCATATATTTT.

The rearrangement uses TRBV19 and TRBJ1-2, with D maybe TRBD1 (5 bases). Germline V CDR1 and CDR2: LNHDA, SQIVND (reference sequence). The CDR3 sequence is 15 residues long. Trimming pared 7 bases from V and 0 bases from J, leaving 15 bases between. This CDR3 is CASNPDSFTNYGYTF. The CDR3 region has the DNA TGTGCCAGTAACCCTGACAGCTTTACTAACTATGGCTACACCTTC.